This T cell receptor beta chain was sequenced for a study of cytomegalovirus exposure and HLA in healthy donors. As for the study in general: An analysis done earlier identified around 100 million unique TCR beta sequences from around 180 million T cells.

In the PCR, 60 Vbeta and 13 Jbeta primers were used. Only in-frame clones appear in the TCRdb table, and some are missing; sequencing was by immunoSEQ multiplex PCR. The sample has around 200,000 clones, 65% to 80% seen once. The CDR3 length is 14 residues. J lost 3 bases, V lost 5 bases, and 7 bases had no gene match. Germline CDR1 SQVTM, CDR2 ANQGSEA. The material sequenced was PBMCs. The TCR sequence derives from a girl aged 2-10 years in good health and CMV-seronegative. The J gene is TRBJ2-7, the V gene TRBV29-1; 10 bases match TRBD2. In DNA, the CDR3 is TGCAGCGTTAGTCAAACTAGCGGGATCTACGAGCAGTACTTC. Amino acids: CSVSQTSGIYEQYF.